This T cell receptor (beta chain) was recorded in a study of technical replicates of blood from a few donors. The germline V and J ends were trimmed by 4 bases and 4 bases, with 11 bases remaining between them. The germline gives CDR1 MNHNY, CDR2 SVGAGI (reference sequence). The CDR3 is 13 residues long. TCRdb's copy holds only in-frame clones and misses some; the assay was immunoSEQ multiplex PCR. The sample includes some 78,000 clones, 93% seen only once; the top ten take approximately 0.37%. The chain carries TRBV6-6 and TRBJ2-7, with D possibly TRBD1 on 6 matching bases. The TCR originated in a human donor in good health. Input material: T cells isolated from PBMCs. Here the CDR3 reads CASSWATGYEQYF. CDR3 coding DNA: TGTGCCAGCAGTTGGGCGACAGGATACGAGCAGTACTTC.